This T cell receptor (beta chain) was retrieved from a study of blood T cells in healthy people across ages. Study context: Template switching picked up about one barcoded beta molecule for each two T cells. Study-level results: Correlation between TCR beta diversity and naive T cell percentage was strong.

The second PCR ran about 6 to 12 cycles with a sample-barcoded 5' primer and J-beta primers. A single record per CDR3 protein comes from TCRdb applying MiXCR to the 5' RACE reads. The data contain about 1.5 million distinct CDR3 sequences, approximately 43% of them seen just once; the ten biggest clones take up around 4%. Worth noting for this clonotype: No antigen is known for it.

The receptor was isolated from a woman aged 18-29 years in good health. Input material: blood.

CDR3 in DNA: TGTGCCAGCAGTTCTCGCCGGGGAACCTACGAGCAGTACTTC. Translated, it gives CASSSRRGTYEQYF. The chain has TRBV6-5 and TRBJ2-7, with D possibly being TRBD2 (5 bases). The germline V and J ends were trimmed by 4 bases and 2 bases, with 12 bases remaining between them. Germline V gives CDR1 MNHEY, CDR2 SVGAGI. The CDR3 is made up of 14 amino acids.